A single sample gave rise to the 10 T cell receptor beta chains below, sequenced in a study of early T cells in non-severe SARS-CoV-2 infection. Each CDR3 protein is one row after TCRdb ran MiXCR on the 5' RACE reads. Found here are 40,000 to 65,000 distinct CDR3 sequences, over 7% of them singletons; the top ten hold 9.4%. Sequences were obtained from whole blood. These receptors were collected from an adult who was a healthcare worker with PCR-confirmed SARS-CoV-2 infection or an uninfected control (not recorded which).

The chain is built from TRBV7-2 and TRBJ2-7; 8 nucleotides match TRBD1. The CDR3 is made up of 16 amino acids. Germline V gene lookup returns CDR1 SGHTA and CDR2 FQGNSA. V dropped 6 bases and J dropped 5; count of bases not matched to a gene: 15. The CDR3 loop reads CASSSRTGTAWNEQYF. The CDR3 region has the DNA TGTGCCAGCAGTTCCCGGACAGGGACAGCTTGGAACGAGCAGTACTTC.

In its sample, this clonotype is medium-sized. The rearrangement links TRBV7-6 to TRBJ2-7; D remains ambiguous. CDR3 length equals 15 residues. Germline CDR1 SGHVS, CDR2 FNYEAQ. V lost 1 base, J lost 3 bases, and 13 bases lay in between. CDR3 coding DNA: TGTGCCAGCAGCTTAGTTACGGAACCGGGCTACGAGCAGTACTTC. Translation: CASSLVTEPGYEQYF.

V and J are TRBV29-1 and TRBJ2-3; D not certain. Germline CDR1 is SQVTM and CDR2 is ANQGSEA. The CDR3 is made up of 12 amino acids. The V end was cut by 0 bases, the J end by 5 bases, with 6 bases between. The CDR3 DNA reads TGCAGCGTTGAAGATCTTAGAGATACGCAGTATTTT. This sequence encodes CSVEDLRDTQYF.

About this clonotype itself: Because it lacks the conserved phenylalanine or tryptophan at the end, this CDR3 is likely a read error. This chain connects TRBV2 to TRBJ2-3, with TRBD2 matching over 15 bases. Germline V gene lookup returns CDR1 SNHLY and CDR2 FYNNEI. The length of the CDR3 is 18 residues. Trimming cost V 7 bases and J 2 bases; bases outside gene matches: 10. CDR3 DNA sequence: TGTGCCAGCACTAGGACTAGCGGGGGGGCCAGGAACACAGATACGCAGTATTCT. The encoded protein is CASTRTSGGARNTDTQYS.

This rearrangement joins TRBV5-6 to TRBJ2-6; the match to TRBD1 covers 10 bases. J gave up 0 bases and V 3 bases, and 6 bases lay outside the gene matches. Germline-derived CDR1 and CDR2 are SGHDT and YYEEEE. This CDR3 contains 18 residues. The CDR3 reads CASSWGDRGASGANVLTF. CDR3 DNA: TGTGCCAGCAGCTGGGGGGACAGGGGCGCCTCTGGGGCCAACGTCCTGACTTTC.

This clonotype was detected many times. The chain links TRBV3-1 to TRBJ2-2; possibly TRBD1 for D (6 bases). V was trimmed by 6 bases and J by 3 bases, leaving 17 bases between them. Germline CDR1 reads LGHDT; CDR2 reads YNNKEL (reference sequence). The length of the CDR3 is 16 residues. The CDR3 loop reads CASRGLGAQYTGELFF. As DNA, the CDR3 is TGTGCCAGCAGGGGTTTGGGGGCGCAGTACACCGGGGAGCTGTTTTTT.

This clonotype was counted a few times. V usage is TRBV19 and J usage is TRBJ2-1; no clear D. The CDR3 contains 14 residues. Trimming left V 7 bases short and J 9 bases short, with 19 bases between. Germline CDR1 is LNHDA and CDR2 is SQIVND (reference sequence). The CDR3 coding sequence is TGTGCCAGTACCTCAACCCAGGAGAATCCTGAGCAGTTCTTC. Protein: CASTSTQENPEQFF.

The V and J genes are TRBV11-2 and TRBJ2-3; TRBD2 matches at 7 bases. Germline V CDR1 and CDR2: SGHAT, FQNNGV. This CDR3 region has 16 residues. J lost 3 bases, V lost 3 bases, and 9 bases had no gene match. CDR3 amino acids: CASSFLRGRATDTQYF. CDR3 nucleotide sequence: TGTGCCAGCAGCTTTCTTCGAGGGAGGGCAACAGATACGCAGTATTTT.

Of note for this clonotype: The junction departs from germline at one end; a sequencing error may be responsible. The chain is built from TRBV30 and TRBJ1-2; 7 nucleotides line up with TRBD1. The CDR3 contains 13 residues. CDR1 and CDR2 (germline): GTSNPN, SVGIG (reference sequence). This CDR3 is CAWNWDSNYGYTF. The CDR3 coding sequence is TGTGCCTGGAACTGGGACAGTAACTATGGGTACACCTTC.

This chain connects TRBV10-3 to TRBJ2-7; D call uncertain. V was cut by 3 bases and J by 2 bases, with 17 bases left in between. CDR3 length: 16 residues. In germline, CDR1 is ENHRY, CDR2 SYGVKD. The DNA of the CDR3 is TGTGCCATCAGTGATACACGGGCGGAAAACGCCTACGAGCAGTACTTC. Translation gives CAISDTRAENAYEQYF.